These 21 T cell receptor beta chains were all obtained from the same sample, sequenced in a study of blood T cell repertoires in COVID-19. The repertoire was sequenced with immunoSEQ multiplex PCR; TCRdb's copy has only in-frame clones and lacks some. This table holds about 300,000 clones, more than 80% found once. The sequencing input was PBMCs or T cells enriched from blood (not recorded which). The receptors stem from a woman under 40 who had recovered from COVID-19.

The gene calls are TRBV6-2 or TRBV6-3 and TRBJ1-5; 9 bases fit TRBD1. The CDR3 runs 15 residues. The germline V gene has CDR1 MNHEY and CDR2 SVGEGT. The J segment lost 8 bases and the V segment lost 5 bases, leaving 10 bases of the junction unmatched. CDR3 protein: CASSPDRGRHEPQHF. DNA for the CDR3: TGTGCCAGCAGTCCGGACAGGGGTCGGCACGAGCCCCAGCATTTT.

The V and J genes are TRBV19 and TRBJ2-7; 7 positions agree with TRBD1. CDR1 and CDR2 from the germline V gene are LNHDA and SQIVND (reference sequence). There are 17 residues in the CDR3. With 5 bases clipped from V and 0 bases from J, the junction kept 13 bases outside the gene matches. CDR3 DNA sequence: TGTGCCAGTAGTTCCAAAGGACAGGCCGCCAGCTCCTACGAGCAGTACTTC. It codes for CASSSKGQAASSYEQYF. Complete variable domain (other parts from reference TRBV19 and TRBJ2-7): DGGITQSPKYLFRKEGQNVTLSCEQNLNHDAMYWYRQDPGQGLRLIYYSQIVNDFQKGDIAEGYSVSREKKESFPLTVTSAQKNPTAFYLCASSSKGQAASSYEQYFGPGTRLTVT.

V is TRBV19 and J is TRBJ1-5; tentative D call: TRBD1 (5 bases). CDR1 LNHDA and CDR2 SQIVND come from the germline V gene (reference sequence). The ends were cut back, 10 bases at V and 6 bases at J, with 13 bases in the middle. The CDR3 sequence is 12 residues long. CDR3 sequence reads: CATGRGGQPQHF. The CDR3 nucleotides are TGTGCCACCGGTAGGGGCGGTCAGCCCCAGCATTTT.

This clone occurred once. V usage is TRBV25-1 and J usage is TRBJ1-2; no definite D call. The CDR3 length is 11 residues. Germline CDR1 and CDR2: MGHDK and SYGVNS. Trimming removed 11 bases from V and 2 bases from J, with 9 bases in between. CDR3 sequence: CAVRGNYGYTF. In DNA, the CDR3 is TGTGCCGTCAGAGGGAACTATGGCTACACCTTC.

CDR3 DNA sequence: TGTGCCAGCAGCCCCCCAAATCGGGACATCCCCCTCGAGCAGTACTTC. Encoded protein: CASSPPNRDIPLEQYF. The chain uses TRBV3-1 (or the pseudogene TRBV3-2) and TRBJ2-7; D is possibly TRBD1 (6 bases). The germline gives CDR1 LGHDT, CDR2 YNNKEL (reference sequence). Deletions cut 4 bases from V and 6 bases from J, with 22 bases between. This CDR3 is built from 16 residues.

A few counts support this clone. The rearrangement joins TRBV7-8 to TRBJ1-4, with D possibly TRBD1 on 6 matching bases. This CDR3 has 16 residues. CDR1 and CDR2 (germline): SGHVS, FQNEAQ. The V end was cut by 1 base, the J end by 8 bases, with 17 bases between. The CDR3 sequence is CASSLGVGGAGEKLFF. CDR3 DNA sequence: TGTGCCAGCAGCTTAGGGGTTGGGGGCGCAGGGGAAAAACTGTTTTTT.

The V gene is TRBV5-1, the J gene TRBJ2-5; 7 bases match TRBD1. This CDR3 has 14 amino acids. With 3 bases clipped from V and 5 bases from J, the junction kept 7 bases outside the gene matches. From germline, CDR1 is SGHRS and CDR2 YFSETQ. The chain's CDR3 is CASSSGTARETQYF. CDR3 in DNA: TGCGCCAGCAGCTCTGGGACAGCCCGGGAGACCCAGTACTTC. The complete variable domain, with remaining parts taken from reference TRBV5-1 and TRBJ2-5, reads KAGVTQTPRYLIKTRGQQVTLSCSPISGHRSVSWYQQTPGQGLQFLFEYFSETQRNKGNFPGRFSGRQFSNSRSEMNVSTLELGDSALYLCASSSGTARETQYFGPGTRLLVL.

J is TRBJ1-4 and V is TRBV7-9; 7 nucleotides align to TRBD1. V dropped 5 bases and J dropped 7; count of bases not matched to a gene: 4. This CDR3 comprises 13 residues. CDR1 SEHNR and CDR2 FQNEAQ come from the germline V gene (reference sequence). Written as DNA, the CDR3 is TGTGCCAGCAGCCCCGGGACAGCTGAAAAACTGTTTTTT. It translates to CASSPGTAEKLFF.

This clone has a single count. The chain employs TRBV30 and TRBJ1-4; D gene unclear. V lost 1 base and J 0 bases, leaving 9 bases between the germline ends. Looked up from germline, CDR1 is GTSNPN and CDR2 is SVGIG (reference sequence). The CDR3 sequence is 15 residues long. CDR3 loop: CAWSGLGATNEKLFF. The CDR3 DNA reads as TGTGCCTGGAGTGGTCTCGGGGCAACTAATGAAAAACTGTTTTTT.

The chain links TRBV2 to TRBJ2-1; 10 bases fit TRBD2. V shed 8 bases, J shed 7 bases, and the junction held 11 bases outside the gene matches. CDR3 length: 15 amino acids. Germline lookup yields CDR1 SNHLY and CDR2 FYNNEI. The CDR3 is CASASRASGSNEQFF. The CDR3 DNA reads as TGTGCCAGCGCCTCGAGGGCTAGCGGGAGTAATGAGCAGTTCTTC.

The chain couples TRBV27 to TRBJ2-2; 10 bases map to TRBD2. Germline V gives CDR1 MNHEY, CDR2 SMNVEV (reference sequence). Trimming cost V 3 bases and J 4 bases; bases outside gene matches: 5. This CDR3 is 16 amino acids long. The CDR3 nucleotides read TGTGCCAGCAGTTTTGCTAGCGGGAGAGGCACCGGGGAGCTGTTTTTT. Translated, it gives CASSFASGRGTGELFF.

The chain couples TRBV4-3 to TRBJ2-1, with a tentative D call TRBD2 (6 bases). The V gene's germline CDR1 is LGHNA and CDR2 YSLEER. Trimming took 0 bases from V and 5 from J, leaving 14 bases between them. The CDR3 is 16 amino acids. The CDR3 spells CASSQESGEIHNEQFF. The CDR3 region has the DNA TGCGCCAGCAGCCAAGAATCGGGAGAGATCCACAATGAGCAGTTCTTC.

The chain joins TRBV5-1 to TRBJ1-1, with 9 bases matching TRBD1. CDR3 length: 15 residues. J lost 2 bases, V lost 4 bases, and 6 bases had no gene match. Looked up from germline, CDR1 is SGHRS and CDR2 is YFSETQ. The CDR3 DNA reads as TGCGCCAGCAGCACCCTACAGGGGGCAAACACTGAAGCTTTCTTT. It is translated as CASSTLQGANTEAFF.

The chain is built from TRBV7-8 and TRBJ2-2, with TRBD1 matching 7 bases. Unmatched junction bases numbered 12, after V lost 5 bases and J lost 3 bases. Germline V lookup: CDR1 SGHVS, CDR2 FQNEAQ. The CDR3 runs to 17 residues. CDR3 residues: CASSRTRTGIYTGELFF. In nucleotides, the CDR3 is TGTGCCAGCAGCAGAACACGGACAGGAATTTACACCGGGGAGCTGTTTTTT.

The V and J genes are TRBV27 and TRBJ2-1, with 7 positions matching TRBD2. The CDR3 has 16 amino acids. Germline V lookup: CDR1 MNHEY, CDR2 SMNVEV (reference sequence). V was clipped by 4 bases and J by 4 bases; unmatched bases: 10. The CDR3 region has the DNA TGTGCCAGCAGTTGGGCTGGGGTAGCGGGTTACAATGAGCAGTTCTTC. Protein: CASSWAGVAGYNEQFF.

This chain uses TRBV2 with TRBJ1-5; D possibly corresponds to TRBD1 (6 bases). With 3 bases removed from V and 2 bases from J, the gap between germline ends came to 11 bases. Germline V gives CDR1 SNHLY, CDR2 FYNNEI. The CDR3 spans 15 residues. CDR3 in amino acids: CASSDQGLGNQPQHF. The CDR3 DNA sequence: TGTGCCAGCAGTGACCAGGGGCTGGGCAATCAGCCCCAGCATTTT.

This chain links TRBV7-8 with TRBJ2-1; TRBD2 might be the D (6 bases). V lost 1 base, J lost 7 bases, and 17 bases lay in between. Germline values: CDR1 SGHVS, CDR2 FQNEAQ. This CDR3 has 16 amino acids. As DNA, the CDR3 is TGTGCCAGCAGCTTAGAGGGTGGGGGGTACTTAAATGAGCAGTTCTTC. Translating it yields CASSLEGGGYLNEQFF.

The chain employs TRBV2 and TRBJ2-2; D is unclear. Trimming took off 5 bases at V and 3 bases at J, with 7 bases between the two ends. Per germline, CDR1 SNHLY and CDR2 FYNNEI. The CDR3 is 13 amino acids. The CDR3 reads CASSLLDTGELFF. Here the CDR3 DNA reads TGTGCCAGCAGTCTCTTAGACACCGGGGAGCTGTTTTTT.

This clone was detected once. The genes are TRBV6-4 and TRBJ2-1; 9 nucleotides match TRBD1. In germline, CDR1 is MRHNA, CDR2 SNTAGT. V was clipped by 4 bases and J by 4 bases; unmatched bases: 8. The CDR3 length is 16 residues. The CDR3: CASSVGTGMDYNEQFF. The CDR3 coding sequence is TGTGCCAGCAGTGTAGGGACAGGGATGGATTACAATGAGCAGTTCTTC.

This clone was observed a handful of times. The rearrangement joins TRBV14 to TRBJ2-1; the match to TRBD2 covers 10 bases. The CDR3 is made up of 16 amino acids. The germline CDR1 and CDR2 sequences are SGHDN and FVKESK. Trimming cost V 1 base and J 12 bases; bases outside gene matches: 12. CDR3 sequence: CASSQAGLSGRAVQFF. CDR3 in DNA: TGTGCCAGCAGCCAAGCGGGACTAAGCGGGAGGGCCGTGCAGTTCTTC.

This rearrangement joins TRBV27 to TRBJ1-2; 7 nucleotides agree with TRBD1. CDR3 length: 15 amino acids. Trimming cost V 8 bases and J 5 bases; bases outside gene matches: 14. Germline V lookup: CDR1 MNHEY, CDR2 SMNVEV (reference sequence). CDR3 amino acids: CASASPGDSEYGYTF. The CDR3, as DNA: TGTGCCAGCGCCAGCCCCGGGGACAGTGAATATGGCTACACCTTC.